The next 32 T cell receptor beta chains were all read from a single sample in a study of blood T cells in healthy people across ages. Using a J-beta primer mix together with a sample-barcoded 5' primer, a second PCR was run for about 6 to 12 cycles. TCRdb redid the calling of the 5' RACE reads with MiXCR, one entry per CDR3 protein. The sample yields under 2,000,000 distinct CDR3 sequences, roughly 49% seen once. Material: blood. These receptors originate from a woman aged 40 to 49 in good health.

About this clonotype: One end of the junction varies from germline; a read error may be responsible. The rearrangement joins TRBV20-1 to TRBJ2-7, with a tentative D call TRBD1 (6 bases). CDR1 is DFQATT, CDR2 SNEGSKA, per germline (reference sequence). The CDR3 is made up of 13 amino acids. This CDR3 is CSAKLQGTYGQYF. CDR3 DNA: TGCAGTGCTAAGCTACAGGGCACCTACGGGCAGTACTTC.

This clonotype has just a few counts. The chain has TRBV5-6 and TRBJ2-7, with 10 bases matching TRBD1. This CDR3 has 14 residues. Germline V gives CDR1 SGHDT, CDR2 YYEEEE. V gave up 2 bases and J gave up 8 bases; unmatched junction bases: 7. CDR3 bases: TGTGCCAGCAGCTTTCCGGGACAGGGGAACAAGCAGTACTTC. Translation: CASSFPGQGNKQYF.

This chain connects TRBV3-1 to TRBJ2-7; D may be TRBD1 or TRBD2 (5 bases each). The CDR3 totals 14 residues. Germline CDR1 reads LGHDT; CDR2 reads YNNKEL (reference sequence). V was shortened by 3 bases and J by 10 bases, with 19 bases between the two germline ends. The CDR3 DNA reads TGTGCCAGCAGCCACGGGACCAACCTCATGAGCCAGTACTTC. Translated, it gives CASSHGTNLMSQYF.

V usage is TRBV20-1 and J usage is TRBJ2-1, with TRBD2 matching 9 bases. V lost 1 base, J lost 2 bases, and 6 bases stayed unmatched. The CDR3 is 16 amino acids. The germline V gene encodes CDR1 DFQATT and CDR2 SNEGSKA (reference sequence). CDR3: CSARGKRGVPYNEQFF. DNA for the CDR3: TGCAGTGCTAGAGGGAAGCGGGGGGTCCCCTACAATGAGCAGTTCTTC.

The genes are TRBV2 and TRBJ2-3, with no clear D. Trimming took off 1 base at V and 1 base at J, with 9 bases between the two ends. The CDR3 runs to 15 residues. CDR1 is SNHLY and CDR2 is FYNNEI in the germline V gene. CDR3: CASSEEFPGTDTQYF. The DNA of the CDR3 is TGTGCCAGCAGTGAAGAGTTCCCAGGCACAGATACGCAGTATTTT.

In its sample, this clonotype was seen a few times. The J gene is TRBJ2-5, the V gene TRBV3-1; 10 positions match TRBD2. In germline, CDR1 is LGHDT, CDR2 YNNKEL (reference sequence). V dropped 1 base and J dropped 1; count of bases not matched to a gene: 6. The CDR3 consists of 17 residues. CDR3 coding DNA: TGTGCCAGCAGCCAAGTAGTGACTAGCGGGCGCCAAGAGACCCAGTACTTC. Encoded protein: CASSQVVTSGRQETQYF.

This clonotype was observed a single time. V gene TRBV6-2 or TRBV6-3 combines with J gene TRBJ1-5, with 9 positions matching TRBD1. This CDR3 has 15 residues. V dropped 6 bases and J dropped 0; count of bases not matched to a gene: 3. Germline CDR1 reads MNHEY; CDR2 reads SVGEGT. This chain's CDR3 is CASRGQGRSNQPQHF. The CDR3 DNA sequence: TGTGCCAGCAGGGGACAGGGACGTAGCAATCAGCCCCAGCATTTT.

This clonotype was detected only a few times. The V call is TRBV21-1, the J call TRBJ1-2. TRBV21-1 is described as a pseudogene. This CDR3 is built from 14 residues. The CDR3 protein is CASSRLGEHYGYTF. The CDR3, as DNA: TGTGCCAGCAGCAGGTTAGGCGAACACTATGGCTACACCTTC.

This clonotype was observed once. This rearrangement joins TRBV28 to TRBJ2-1, with 11 bases lining up with TRBD1. The J call could be wrong; TRBJ2-7 is a better fit for the DNA end. Germline V lookup: CDR1 MDHEN, CDR2 SYDVKM. The CDR3 is 16 residues long. CDR3 loop: CASRPGQGVSYNEQYF. CDR3 bases: TGTGCCAGCAGGCCGGGACAGGGGGTATCCTACAATGAGCAGTACTTC.

The CDR3: CASNLIGENQETQYF. CDR3 in DNA: TGTGCCAGCAATCTGATCGGGGAAAACCAAGAGACCCAGTACTTC. The chain employs TRBV3-1 and TRBJ2-4, with D perhaps TRBD2 (5 bases). With the DNA end fitting TRBJ2-5 better, the J assignment may be wrong. This CDR3 is 15 amino acids long. Germline V gene data show CDR1 as LGHDT and CDR2 as YNNKEL (reference sequence).

A word on this clonotype: Being one base from a much bigger clone, this may be a read error. This chain joins TRBV7-3 and TRBJ2-3; 8 bases line up with TRBD1. Germline CDR1 is SGHTA and CDR2 is FQGTGA. The CDR3 runs to 14 residues. The CDR3 bases are TGTGTCGGTCCCGGGACAGGTAGCACAGATACGCAGTATTTT. Translation gives CVGPGTGSTDTQYF.

The V call is TRBV20-1, the J call TRBJ2-4; D may correspond to TRBD1 or TRBD2 (5 bases each). V lost 5 bases, J lost 2 bases, and 13 bases lay in between. CDR3 length: 14 residues. The germline V gene has CDR1 DFQATT and CDR2 SNEGSKA (reference sequence). The CDR3 DNA sequence: TGCAGTGCTTCTTCCGGGACCACCAAAAACATTCAGTACTTC. It yields the protein CSASSGTTKNIQYF.

Written as DNA, the CDR3 is TGTGCCAGCAGTTACTCGGGACAGGCACGCTCACCCCTCCACTTT. This encodes CASSYSGQARSPLHF. The chain is built from TRBV6-2 or TRBV6-3 and TRBJ1-6; 8 bases align to TRBD1. Germline V gene lookup returns CDR1 MNHEY and CDR2 SVGEGT. J lost 10 bases, V lost 0 bases, and 5 bases had no gene match. The CDR3 contains 15 residues.

This chain connects TRBV7-9 to TRBJ1-2; D not certain. The CDR3 is 16 residues long. V lost 2 bases and J lost 1, with 14 bases in between. CDR1 and CDR2 from the germline V gene are SEHNR and FQNEAQ (reference sequence). The CDR3 loop reads CASSLMGGTINYGYTF. DNA for the CDR3: TGTGCCAGCAGCTTAATGGGAGGAACCATTAACTATGGCTACACCTTC.

This clonotype was seen once. This rearrangement joins TRBV5-4 to TRBJ1-6; D remains ambiguous. The germline gives CDR1 SGHNT, CDR2 YYREEE (reference sequence). The CDR3 length is 13 residues. The V end lost 5 bases, the J end lost 10 bases, and 13 bases lay between the germline ends. The CDR3 loop is CASRFKAQSPLHF. In DNA form, the CDR3 reads TGTGCCAGCAGATTTAAGGCCCAATCACCCCTCCACTTT.

The chain uses TRBV7-2 and TRBJ2-3; no firm D call. The CDR3 spans 16 residues. Per germline, CDR1 SGHTA and CDR2 FQGNSA. The V gene lost 5 bases and the J gene lost 2 bases, with 17 bases spanning the gap. The CDR3: CASSLRTMPPTDTQYF. DNA for the CDR3: TGTGCCAGCAGCCTACGGACCATGCCTCCCACAGATACGCAGTATTTT. The full variable domain, its missing parts supplied by reference TRBV7-2 and TRBJ2-3, is GAGVSQSPSNKVTEKGKDVELRCDPISGHTALYWYRQSLGQGLEFLIYFQGNSAPDKSGLPSDRFSAERTGGSVSTLTIQRTQQEDSAVYLCASSLRTMPPTDTQYFGPGTRLTVL.

The J gene is TRBJ2-1, the V gene TRBV10-3; 8 positions agree with TRBD1. Germline CDR1 and CDR2: ENHRY and SYGVKD. V lost 4 bases, J lost 7 bases, and 6 bases stayed unmatched. The CDR3 contains 14 residues. The CDR3 reads CAISGGTGDNEQFF. For the CDR3, the DNA is TGTGCCATCAGTGGTGGGACAGGAGATAATGAGCAGTTCTTC.

The chain employs TRBV2 and TRBJ2-5; TRBD2 agrees at 9 bases. Germline lookup yields CDR1 SNHLY and CDR2 FYNNEI. V was clipped by 3 bases and J by 5 bases; unmatched bases: 10. This CDR3 is built from 16 residues. CDR3 sequence reads: CASSDALGGGDETQYF. In DNA form, the CDR3 reads TGTGCCAGCAGTGACGCCCTCGGCGGGGGGGATGAGACCCAGTACTTC.

This clonotype showed up just a few times. The chain has TRBV24-1 and TRBJ2-3; 7 bases fit TRBD1. Trimming at V came to 4 bases and at J to 1 base, leaving 10 bases not matched to a gene. There are 17 residues in the CDR3. CDR1 and CDR2 from the germline V gene are KGHDR and SFDVKD. The CDR3 region is CATSDPGGSVGTDTQYF. The DNA of the CDR3 is TGTGCCACCAGTGACCCAGGGGGTAGCGTGGGCACAGATACGCAGTATTTT.

This rearrangement joins TRBV12-3 or TRBV12-4 to TRBJ2-5, with TRBD1 identical over 8 bases. The CDR3 totals 16 residues. V lost 0 bases to trimming and J lost 2 bases; unmatched junction nucleotides: 5. CDR3 amino acids: CASSLAGQVAQETQYF. CDR3 DNA sequence: TGTGCCAGCAGTTTAGCGGGACAGGTGGCGCAAGAGACCCAGTACTTC.

CDR3 sequence (DNA): TGCAGTGCTAGAGCGCCTAGCGGGCGCGGAGATACGCAGTATTTT. The encoded protein is CSARAPSGRGDTQYF. The V gene is TRBV20-1, the J gene TRBJ2-3; TRBD2 aligns across 8 bases. The CDR3 consists of 15 residues. CDR1 is DFQATT and CDR2 is SNEGSKA in the germline V gene (reference sequence). J was trimmed by 5 bases and V by 1 base; bases with no gene match: 8.

The chain combines TRBV12-3 or TRBV12-4 with TRBJ1-2; 9 nucleotides line up with TRBD1. This CDR3 has 15 amino acids. Losses at the gene ends were 6 bases for V and 2 bases for J; bases not matched to a gene: 7. This chain's CDR3 is CASRQGGTGNYGYTF. CDR3 DNA sequence: TGTGCCAGCAGGCAGGGAGGGACAGGGAACTATGGCTACACCTTC.

This clonotype occurred a few times. This sequence joins TRBV21-1 and TRBJ2-4. TRBV21-1 is flagged as a pseudogene. The CDR3 loop spans 14 amino acids. The CDR3 is CASSPSTTKNIQYF. In nucleotides, the CDR3 is TGTGCCAGCAGCCCATCTACCACCAAAAACATTCAGTACTTC.

The rearrangement joins TRBV24-1 to TRBJ2-6, with a tentative D call TRBD2 (6 bases). V was cut by 9 bases and J by 2 bases, with 22 bases left in between. Germline CDR1 is KGHDR and CDR2 is SFDVKD. The CDR3 has 18 residues. The CDR3 protein is CATYRLEGRAPGANVLTF. CDR3 DNA: TGTGCCACCTATCGACTAGAAGGGCGAGCCCCTGGGGCCAACGTCCTGACTTTC.

Note on this clonotype: A read error may account for a junction end that differs from germline. The rearrangement uses TRBV7-2 and TRBJ2-3, with 9 bases identical to TRBD2. Germline CDR1 and CDR2: SGHTA and FQGNSA. CDR3 size: 14 residues. The CDR3 sequence: CASSIAGVTDTQYF. The DNA for the CDR3 is TGTGCCAGCAGCATAGCGGGGGTAACAGATACGCAGTATTTT. The variable domain in full, completed from reference TRBV7-2 and TRBJ2-3, reads GAGVSQSPSNKVTEKGKDVELRCDPISGHTALYWYRQSLGQGLEFLIYFQGNSAPDKSGLPSDRFSAERTGGSVSTLTIQRTQQEDSAVYLCASSIAGVTDTQYFGPGTRLTVL.

This chain uses TRBV7-2 with TRBJ1-2; 7 nucleotides align to TRBD1. J was trimmed by 6 bases and V by 5 bases; bases with no gene match: 15. The CDR3 is 16 residues long. In germline, CDR1 is SGHTA, CDR2 FQGNSA. In nucleotides, the CDR3 is TGTGCCAGCAGCACAGAAGCTGGACAGGAAGGAGATGGCTACACCTTC. Translation gives CASSTEAGQEGDGYTF.

The chain has TRBV9 and TRBJ2-1; TRBD1 matches 7 bases. This CDR3 comprises 14 residues. J gave up 4 bases and V 3 bases, and 4 bases lay outside the gene matches. Germline CDR1 and CDR2: SGDLS and YYNGEE. The CDR3 spells CASSDRQGYNEQFF. The CDR3 DNA reads as TGTGCCAGCAGCGATCGACAGGGATACAATGAGCAGTTCTTC.

This sequence joins TRBV7-2 and TRBJ2-3; D is tentatively TRBD1 or TRBD2 (5 bases each). Germline CDR1 SGHTA, CDR2 FQGNSA. Trimming cost V 7 bases and J 5 bases, with 25 bases left between them. The CDR3 spans 17 residues. The CDR3 sequence: CASTDIPGALARDTQYF. CDR3 sequence (DNA): TGTGCCAGCACCGATATTCCCGGGGCCCTAGCCCGAGATACGCAGTATTTT.

V gene TRBV11-2 combines with J gene TRBJ2-1; D tentatively fits TRBD1 or TRBD2 (5 bases each). TRBJ2-7 matches the DNA end more closely, so the J call is doubtful. The CDR3 contains 15 residues. CDR1 and CDR2 from the germline V gene are SGHAT and FQNNGV. The CDR3 DNA reads TGTGCCAGCAGCCCGGGACCATTCCCCTTCAATGAGCAGTACTTC. It translates to CASSPGPFPFNEQYF.

Worth noting for this clonotype: Mismatch with germline at one junction end may stem from a read error. V usage is TRBV4-2 and J usage is TRBJ2-1; 8 bases are a match to TRBD2. The germline gives CDR1 LGHNA, CDR2 YNFKEQ. The length of the CDR3 is 15 residues. CDR3 loop: CASSQDVSGVNERFF. In DNA form, the CDR3 reads TGTGCCAGCAGCCAAGATGTTAGCGGGGTTAATGAGCGGTTCTTC.

This rearrangement joins TRBV28 to TRBJ2-3, with D possibly matching TRBD2 (5 bases). V lost 8 bases and J lost 1, with 13 bases in between. Germline V gene lookup returns CDR1 MDHEN and CDR2 SYDVKM. The CDR3 runs to 14 residues. CDR3 bases: TGTGCCAGCGGTGCCAGCGGACGCACAGATACGCAGTATTTT. Translation gives CASGASGRTDTQYF.

The chain recombines TRBV7-2 with TRBJ1-5, with a tentative D call TRBD1 (5 bases). V lost 1 base and J lost 6, with 7 bases in between. Germline-derived CDR1 and CDR2 are SGHTA and FQGNSA. This CDR3 has 13 residues. The CDR3 DNA sequence: TGTGCCAGCAGCTTAGTAAGGGGTCAGCCCCAGCATTTT. It yields the protein CASSLVRGQPQHF. The full variable domain, with the rest looked up from reference TRBV7-2 and TRBJ1-5, is GAGVSQSPSNKVTEKGKDVELRCDPISGHTALYWYRQSLGQGLEFLIYFQGNSAPDKSGLPSDRFSAERTGGSVSTLTIQRTQQEDSAVYLCASSLVRGQPQHFGDGTRLSIL.